What follows describes a single T cell receptor beta chain. Its antigen is currently unknown. The data were taken from a study of cytomegalovirus exposure and HLA in healthy donors. Findings of the study overall: The study designated fewer than 200 TCR beta chains cytomegalovirus-associated. Per a later analysis, under 20,000 TCR beta sequences showed association with HLA alleles at 0.05 false discovery rate. A later examination showed that TCR association rates differed by HLA locus, with DRB1 most and HLA-C fewest.

This CDR3 is built from 15 residues. Germline-derived CDR1 and CDR2 are MGHRA and YSYEKL. The V end lost 0 bases, the J end lost 4 bases, and 11 bases lay between the germline ends. 60 Vbeta and 13 Jbeta primers were used in PCR. Sequenced by immunoSEQ multiplex PCR; TCRdb stores in-frame clones only, minus some. The profile shows 110,000 to 150,000 clones, around 85% of them singletons. Sequencing input: PBMCs. The TCR was taken from a woman aged 45-59 years in good health and CMV-seropositive. V and J are TRBV4-1 and TRBJ2-3; tentative D call: TRBD1 (5 bases). As DNA, the CDR3 is TGCGCCAGCAGCCAAGAAGAAGGGGCCTCAGATACGCAGTATTTT. Protein product: CASSQEEGASDTQYF.